The 22 T cell receptor beta chains below come from one sample, sequenced in a study of CD8 T cells in ankylosing spondylitis. TCRdb recomputed calls from the 5' RACE reads with MiXCR, one row per CDR3 protein. This table holds 200,000 to 300,000 distinct CDR3 sequences, about 10% found once. The sample was blood, either unsorted or a sorted T cell fraction (not recorded which). The receptors derive from a male donor with ankylosing spondylitis or in good health (not recorded which).

This clonotype was detected many times. J is TRBJ2-7 and V is TRBV15; 10 bases match TRBD1. Germline values: CDR1 LNHNV, CDR2 YYDKDF (reference sequence). The CDR3 loop spans 16 amino acids. The V segment lost 1 base and the J segment 5 bases; nucleotides outside the gene matches: 8. CDR3 nucleotide sequence: TGTGCCACCAGCAGAGGGGGGGACAGGGGCGTGGACGAGCAGTACTTC. It yields the protein CATSRGGDRGVDEQYF.

The V call is TRBV6-1, the J call TRBJ1-4; D may be TRBD1 (5 bases). Germline CDR1 is MNHNS and CDR2 is SASEGT. The CDR3 loop spans 16 amino acids. The germline V and J ends were trimmed by 5 bases and 0 bases, with 13 bases remaining between them. The CDR3 reads CASSRDSFATNEKLFF. Here the CDR3 DNA reads TGTGCCAGCAGTCGAGACAGCTTCGCAACTAATGAAAAACTGTTTTTT.

This clonotype was observed many times. The CDR3 loop is CASTLEANQPQHF. The CDR3 region has the DNA TGTGCCAGCACTCTGGAGGCCAATCAGCCCCAGCATTTT. The chain uses TRBV6-1 and TRBJ1-5, with unresolved D. Germline-derived CDR1 and CDR2 are MNHNS and SASEGT. The CDR3 consists of 13 residues. V was trimmed by 7 bases and J by 3 bases, leaving 10 bases between them.

This clonotype was detected ten times or more. In nucleotides, the CDR3 is TGTGCCAGCAGCAAAGGGTTGGTCACTAGCGTACAAGAGACCCAGTACTTC. Its protein is CASSKGLVTSVQETQYF. V usage is TRBV7-2 and J usage is TRBJ2-5; 7 bases are shared with TRBD2. Trimming cost V 5 bases and J 2 bases; bases outside gene matches: 14. The CDR3 sequence is 17 residues long. CDR1 and CDR2 from the germline V gene are SGHTA and FQGNSA.

This clonotype has at least ten counts. The chain carries TRBV29-1 and TRBJ1-4; no firm D call. The CDR3 is 14 residues long. From germline, CDR1 is SQVTM and CDR2 ANQGSEA. Trimming removed 5 bases from V and 0 bases from J, with 10 bases in between. The chain's CDR3 is CSVSDGATNEKLFF. The CDR3 DNA is TGCAGCGTTTCGGACGGAGCAACTAATGAAAAACTGTTTTTT.

This clonotype was counted once. At one end, the junction sequence differs from germline, possibly due to a read error. V is TRBV27 and J is TRBJ2-1; D might be TRBD2 (6 bases). The CDR3 runs 15 residues. Per germline, CDR1 MNHEY and CDR2 SMNVEV (reference sequence). CDR3 sequence reads: CTSSLGGALGNEQFF. CDR3 bases: TGTACCAGCAGTTTAGGCGGGGCCCTCGGCAATGAGCAGTTCTTC.

At least ten counts were recorded for this clonotype. The chain couples TRBV6-6 to TRBJ1-2; no reliable D call. CDR3 size: 13 residues. V was pared by 6 bases and J by 8 bases, with 16 bases between. CDR1 MNHNY and CDR2 SVGAGI come from the germline V gene (reference sequence). CDR3 nucleotides: TGTGCCAGCAGAGCCAAGGTGGTTGACGGCTACACCTTC. Its protein product is CASRAKVVDGYTF.

This clonotype was seen ten or more times. The rearrangement uses TRBV7-9 and TRBJ2-1; 7 nucleotides match TRBD1. J gave up 7 bases and V 1 base, and 7 bases lay outside the gene matches. The CDR3 loop spans 15 amino acids. Germline CDR1 is SEHNR and CDR2 is FQNEAQ (reference sequence). Here the CDR3 DNA reads TGTGCCAGCAGCTTAGACAGGGGCGCATGGAATGAGCAGTTCTTC. Translating it yields CASSLDRGAWNEQFF.

This clonotype has at least ten counts. This rearrangement joins TRBV7-6 to TRBJ1-1; D is possibly TRBD1 (6 bases). Trimming left V 3 bases short and J 6 bases short, with 14 bases between. From germline, CDR1 is SGHVS and CDR2 FNYEAQ. This CDR3 contains 14 residues. CDR3 protein: CASSFRDNAPEAFF. The CDR3 coding sequence is TGTGCCAGCAGCTTTAGGGACAACGCTCCTGAAGCTTTCTTT.

This clonotype was observed at least ten times. The chain recombines TRBV6-1 with TRBJ2-7; tentatively, D is TRBD1 or TRBD2 (5 bases each). The CDR3 extends over 14 amino acids. V dropped 2 bases and J dropped 1 base, with 9 bases sitting between them. Germline loops: CDR1 MNHNS, CDR2 SASEGT. The CDR3 sequence: CASSEYGASYEQYF. The CDR3 DNA sequence: TGTGCCAGCAGTGAATACGGGGCTTCCTACGAGCAGTACTTC.

This clonotype was seen only a few times. The chain couples TRBV18 to TRBJ2-5, with a tentative D call TRBD2 (5 bases). This CDR3 region has 13 residues. Trimming took 4 bases from V and 3 from J, leaving 9 bases between them. The V gene's germline CDR1 is KGHSH and CDR2 LQKENI. The CDR3 bases are TGTGCCAGCTCACTCGGGAACAAAGAGACCCAGTACTTC. This codes for CASSLGNKETQYF.

This clonotype was seen more than once but under ten times. J is TRBJ1-3 and V is TRBV5-1; tentatively, D is TRBD1 (6 bases). The ends were cut back, 0 bases at V and 4 bases at J, with 11 bases in the middle. Germline V lookup: CDR1 SGHRS, CDR2 YFSETQ. The CDR3 spans 15 residues. The DNA for the CDR3 is TGCGCCAGCAGCTTGGCCGGGGGGCGAGGAAACACCATATATTTT. As protein: CASSLAGGRGNTIYF.

This clonotype was found many times. This chain joins TRBV5-1 and TRBJ1-2, with 8 bases matching TRBD1. CDR1 and CDR2 from the germline V gene are SGHRS and YFSETQ. This CDR3 region has 15 residues. The V gene end was trimmed by 3 bases and the J gene end by 6 bases; junction bases not matched to a gene: 10. The CDR3 DNA is TGCGCCAGCAGCTCGCCGGGCAGGGGGCTGGATGGCTACACCTTC. It encodes CASSSPGRGLDGYTF.

This clonotype has ten or more counts. The chain employs TRBV12-3 or TRBV12-4 and TRBJ2-7; D is undetermined. The CDR3 consists of 12 residues. The V and J ends lost 3 bases and 4 bases respectively, with 7 bases between them. CDR3 DNA sequence: TGTGCCAGCAGTTTTAGTATGTACGAGCAGTACTTC. Translation: CASSFSMYEQYF.

This clonotype has ten or more counts. The V and J genes are TRBV7-2 and TRBJ1-1; the D gene is possibly TRBD1 (6 bases). Germline V gene sequence: CDR1 SGHTA, CDR2 FQGNSA. The CDR3 has 14 amino acids. The germline V and J ends were trimmed by 3 bases and 4 bases, with 12 bases remaining between them. The CDR3 spells CASSFDNRATEAFF. The CDR3 region has the DNA TGTGCCAGCAGCTTTGATAACAGGGCCACTGAAGCTTTCTTT. The variable domain in full, with the rest retrieved from reference TRBV7-2 and TRBJ1-1, is GAGVSQSPSNKVTEKGKDVELRCDPISGHTALYWYRQSLGQGLEFLIYFQGNSAPDKSGLPSDRFSAERTGGSVSTLTIQRTQQEDSAVYLCASSFDNRATEAFFGQGTRLTVV.

There are many counts of this clonotype. The J gene is TRBJ2-1, the V gene TRBV12-3 or TRBV12-4; D tentatively reads TRBD1 or TRBD2 (6 bases each). V lost 7 bases and J lost 7, with 23 bases in between. The CDR3 runs to 16 residues. The CDR3 DNA sequence: TGTGCCAGCATTAAAGCATGGGGGGCCGATTTGAATGAGCAGTTCTTC. This translates into CASIKAWGADLNEQFF.

This clonotype appeared a few times. V is TRBV20-1 and J is TRBJ1-1; D not certain. Germline assignment: CDR1 DFQATT and CDR2 SNEGSKA (reference sequence). The CDR3 runs 13 residues. Trimming took off 5 bases at V and 1 base at J, with 11 bases between the two ends. CDR3 loop: CSAPRMPNTEAFF. CDR3 sequence (DNA): TGCAGTGCTCCTCGGATGCCGAACACTGAAGCTTTCTTT.

This clonotype was observed at least ten times. CDR3 loop: CAISDRGRREAFF. As DNA, the CDR3 is TGTGCCATCTCGGACAGGGGCAGACGTGAAGCTTTCTTT. V and J are TRBV12-3 or TRBV12-4 and TRBJ1-1; TRBD1 aligns across 9 bases. V trimming: 10 bases; J trimming: 7 bases; junction bases outside the gene matches: 10. The CDR3 spans 13 residues.

Many counts were recorded for this clonotype. V and J are TRBV3-1 and TRBJ1-1; a possible D gene is TRBD1 (5 bases). The CDR3 is 14 amino acids. Trimming took 4 bases from V and 0 from J, leaving 9 bases between them. Per the germline V gene, CDR1 is LGHDT and CDR2 is YNNKEL (reference sequence). Here the CDR3 DNA reads TGTGCCAGCAGCCCGCAGGGAGTGAACACTGAAGCTTTCTTT. Amino acids: CASSPQGVNTEAFF.

This clonotype was seen a handful of times. V gene TRBV12-3 or TRBV12-4 combines with J gene TRBJ1-4; D is perhaps TRBD1 (6 bases). This CDR3 region has 11 residues. Trimming shortened V by 8 bases and J by 10 bases, and 11 bases separated the two germline ends. CDR3 region: CASSKQGKLFF. CDR3 DNA: TGTGCCAGCTCCAAACAGGGAAAACTGTTTTTT.

This sequence joins TRBV7-2 and TRBJ2-7; D not certain. Germline CDR1 reads SGHTA; CDR2 reads FQGNSA. Between the trimmed V and J ends, which lost 1 base and 0 bases, there was a span of 10 bases. This CDR3 contains 15 residues. CDR3 in amino acids: CASSLEQISSYEQYF. The CDR3, as DNA: TGTGCCAGCAGCTTAGAACAGATCAGCTCCTACGAGCAGTACTTC.

This clonotype was counted ten times or more. CDR3 in amino acids: CSAGTGTGGNQPQHF. DNA of the CDR3: TGCAGTGCTGGAACCGGGACAGGGGGCAATCAGCCCCAGCATTTT. J is TRBJ1-5 and V is TRBV20-1, with 10 bases lining up with TRBD1. CDR3 size: 15 residues. In germline, CDR1 is DFQATT, CDR2 SNEGSKA (reference sequence). V was clipped by 5 bases and J by 2 bases; unmatched bases: 6.